Given below is one TCR beta chain in context. Its specificity is not known. These data originate in a study of OX40 agonist ivuxolimab in advanced cancers. Germline-derived CDR1 and CDR2 are LNHDA and SQIVND (reference sequence). J gave up 0 bases and V 1 base, and 8 bases lay outside the gene matches. The CDR3 loop spans 18 amino acids. Clones were read by immunoSEQ multiplex PCR, and TCRdb kept only the in-frame ones, dropping some. The table has 65,000 to 85,000 clones, approximately 88% seen once; the top ten hold under 0.7%. Findings of the study overall: Antigen specificity of clonally expanded peripheral T cells was not established. At 0.1 to 3.0 mg/kg and by week 6, clonal expansion occurred in CD4+ and CD8+ blood T cells.

Patients who had autoimmune disease history or got systemic immunosuppression were left out. Blood got drawn at baseline, again on cycle 4 day 1, and then on cycle 7 day 1. The TCR originated in an adult with an advanced solid tumor such as melanoma, head and neck, liver or kidney cancer. Specimen: CD4+ or CD8+ T cells sorted from blood, collected in a trial of the OX40 agonist ivuxolimab. V and J are TRBV19 and TRBJ1-5, with 8 bases aligning to TRBD1. For the CDR3, the DNA is TGTGCCAGTAGTATAGCGCAGGGGGCCCTATATAGCAATCAGCCCCAGCATTTT. Its translation is CASSIAQGALYSNQPQHF.